Below, one TCR beta chain is given with its context. Its matching antigen is unknown. The germline V gene encodes CDR1 LGHDT and CDR2 YNNKEL (reference sequence). The V segment lost 5 bases and the J segment 3 bases; nucleotides outside the gene matches: 9. The CDR3 consists of 15 residues. The time point: pre-sensitization, week 0. Regarding treatment: therapeutic diphenylcyclopropenone sensitization with weekly scalp DPC. People who gave samples had alopecia, were 18 to 70 years old, and were suitable for DPC. Within the library, unique molecular identifiers were attached to each individual cDNA molecule. TCRdb ran MiXCR on the RACE reads and lists one entry per CDR3 protein. Among about 46,000 distinct CDR3 sequences, roughly 8.8% were seen once, and the ten largest hold 13% to 15%. This sample was taken from a study of human T cells and chemical hapten exposure. About the research overall: Per-sample TCR yield variability stemmed mainly from small pooled library volume differences.

Findings and caveats of the study: Expanded TCRs were compared with controls, and the expanded TCRs formed significantly more large CDR3 similarity clusters.

V gene TRBV3-1 combines with J gene TRBJ2-7; 8 bases align to TRBD2. This TCR came from a woman between 35 and 50 years old with alopecia areata. Some clones in this sample may be carry-over from other donors' samples. The sample in question was whole blood, obtained in connection with sensitization to the hapten diphenylcyclopropenone (DPC). CDR3 sequence: CASSAPRGGLYEQYF. CDR3 coding DNA: TGTGCCAGCAGCGCCCCCCGGGGGGGCCTCTACGAGCAGTACTTC.